Sequencing of this T cell receptor beta chain was carried out in a study of beta chain features in type 1 diabetes. Study background: Age, gender, cell numbers and subset yield matched between patients and controls. General study points: Researchers could not determine here whether HLA type influences TCRB rearrangement.

The CDR3 spans 15 residues. V shed 1 base, J shed 6 bases, and the junction held 5 bases outside the gene matches. Germline CDR1 reads SSHAT; CDR2 reads FNYEAQ (reference sequence). About this clone: Its antigen is currently unknown.

cDNA synthesis used the whole RNA isolate, giving expressed TCRB sequences. Method: immunoSEQ multiplex PCR; TCRdb's copy keeps in-frame clones and lacks some. The table includes 250,000 or so clones, 68% detected once. The rearrangement uses TRBV7-7 and TRBJ2-1; 8 nucleotides agree with TRBD2. The sequencing input was naive CD4+ T cells from blood. The sequence came from a man aged 25 to 40 in good health. As DNA, the CDR3 is TGTGCCAGCAGCTTAGATGGACTAGCTGTCAATGAGCAGTTCTTC. Translating gives CASSLDGLAVNEQFF.